This record looks at one T cell receptor beta chain sequence and its context. This record comes from a study of blood T cell repertoires in COVID-19. Produced via immunoSEQ multiplex PCR; TCRdb's table is partial and in-frame only. This sample yields roughly 220,000 clones, of which approximately 81% are seen a single time; about 3% belongs to the top ten. The CDR3 sequence is 16 residues long. Germline assignment: CDR1 LGHDT and CDR2 YNNKEL (reference sequence). V was cut by 4 bases and J by 0 bases, with 12 bases left in between. The sample consisted of peripheral blood. This chain joins TRBV3-1 (or the pseudogene TRBV3-2) and TRBJ2-2; a weak D match, TRBD2 (5 bases). The TCR sequence derives from a man in his fifties who had recovered from COVID-19. CDR3 coding DNA: TGTGCCAGCAGCCGCCGCGGTAGCGCGAACACCGGGGAGCTGTTTTTT. Protein product: CASSRRGSANTGELFF.